One T cell receptor (beta chain) is described in this entry. What it binds is unknown. This entry is derived from a study of post-analysis software for immune sequencing data. Study conclusions and caveats: Four or five TRBV segments, including TRBV5-6, TRBV5-1 and TRBV20-1, were more frequent in patients than controls.

TCR beta libraries were prepared from cDNA with unique molecular identifiers. TCRdb called the PCR reads again in MiXCR, with one record for every CDR3 protein. The table shows about 540,000 distinct CDR3 sequences, with approximately 31% occurring only once. Germline values: CDR1 MGHRA, CDR2 YSYEKL. The V segment lost 0 bases and the J segment 1 base; nucleotides outside the gene matches: 5. The CDR3 spans 18 residues. The receptor was derived from a girl aged 2-17 years with multiple sclerosis. This chain joins TRBV4-1 and TRBJ2-1; 11 bases are shared with TRBD2. Sequencing was performed on blood. The CDR3 bases are TGCGCCAGCAGCCAAGATGTAGTAGCGGGGGGGTCCTACAATGAGCAGTTCTTC. Translation gives CASSQDVVAGGSYNEQFF.